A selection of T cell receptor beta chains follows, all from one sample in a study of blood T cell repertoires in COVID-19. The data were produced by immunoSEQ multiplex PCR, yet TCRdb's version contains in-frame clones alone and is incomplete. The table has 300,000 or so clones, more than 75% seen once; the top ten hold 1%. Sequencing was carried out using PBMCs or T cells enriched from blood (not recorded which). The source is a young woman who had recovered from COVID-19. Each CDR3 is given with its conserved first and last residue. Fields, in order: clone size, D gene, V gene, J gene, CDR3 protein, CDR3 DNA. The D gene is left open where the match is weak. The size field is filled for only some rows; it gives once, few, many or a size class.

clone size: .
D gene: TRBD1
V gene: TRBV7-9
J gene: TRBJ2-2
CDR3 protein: CASSFVGQGANTGELFF
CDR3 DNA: TGTGCCAGCAGCTTCGTCGGACAGGGCGCGAACACCGGGGAGCTGTTTTTT

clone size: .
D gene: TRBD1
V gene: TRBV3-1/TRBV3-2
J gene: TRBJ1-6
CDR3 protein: CASSLRQGSSYNSPLHF
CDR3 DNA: TGTGCCAGCAGCCTTCGACAGGGCAGCTCCTATAATTCACCCCTCCACTTT

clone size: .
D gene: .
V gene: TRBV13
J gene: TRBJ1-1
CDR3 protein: CASSKGLSYTEAFF
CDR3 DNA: TGTGCCAGCAGCAAGGGACTTTCCTACACTGAAGCTTTCTTT

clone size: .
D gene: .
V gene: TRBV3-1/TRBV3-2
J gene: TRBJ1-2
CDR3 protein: CASSPSGGVYNYGYTF
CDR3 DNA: TGTGCCAGCAGCCCCTCGGGGGGGGTGTACAACTATGGCTACACCTTC

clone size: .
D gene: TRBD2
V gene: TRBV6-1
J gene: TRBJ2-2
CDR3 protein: CASSGLAGGSRTGELFF
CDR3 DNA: TGTGCCAGCAGTGGACTAGCGGGGGGGTCTCGCACCGGGGAGCTGTTTTTT

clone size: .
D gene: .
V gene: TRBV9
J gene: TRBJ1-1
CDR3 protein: CASSDGDWGKEAFF
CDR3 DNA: TGTGCCAGCAGCGATGGGGACTGGGGAAAGGAAGCTTTCTTT

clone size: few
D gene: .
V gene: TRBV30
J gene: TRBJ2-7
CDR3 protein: CAWEQGISYEQYF
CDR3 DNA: TGTGCCTGGGAACAGGGAATCTCCTACGAGCAGTACTTC

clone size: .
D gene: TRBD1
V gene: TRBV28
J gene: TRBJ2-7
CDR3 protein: CASRNSGQGFEQYF
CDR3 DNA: TGTGCCAGCAGAAATTCGGGACAGGGGTTCGAGCAGTACTTC

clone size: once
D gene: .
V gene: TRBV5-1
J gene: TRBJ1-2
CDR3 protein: CASSLYPPTGVFYGYTF
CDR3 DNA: TGCGCCAGCAGCTTGTACCCTCCGACAGGCGTCTTCTACGGCTACACCTTC

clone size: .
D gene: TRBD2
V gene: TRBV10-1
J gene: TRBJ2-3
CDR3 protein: CASSDHTIGRGGTDTQYF
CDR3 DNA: TGCGCCAGCAGTGACCACACCATCGGGAGGGGTGGGACAGATACGCAGTATTTT

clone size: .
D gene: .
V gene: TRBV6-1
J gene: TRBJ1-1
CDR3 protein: CASSEDHQGFPTEAFF
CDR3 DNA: TGTGCCAGCAGTGAAGACCATCAGGGGTTTCCGACTGAAGCTTTCTTT

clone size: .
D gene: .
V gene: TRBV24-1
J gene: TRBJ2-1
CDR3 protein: CATSDRGQFTTSYNEQFF
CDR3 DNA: TGTGCCACCAGTGACCGCGGACAGTTTACGACCTCCTACAATGAGCAGTTCTTC

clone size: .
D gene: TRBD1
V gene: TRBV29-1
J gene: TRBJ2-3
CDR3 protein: CSAEGTGYEDTQYF
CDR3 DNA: TGCAGCGCTGAGGGGACAGGGTATGAAGATACGCAGTATTTT

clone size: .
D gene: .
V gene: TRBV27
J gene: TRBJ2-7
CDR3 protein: CASSLSRVGEQYF
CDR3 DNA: TGTGCCAGCAGTTTATCGCGGGTCGGGGAGCAGTACTTC

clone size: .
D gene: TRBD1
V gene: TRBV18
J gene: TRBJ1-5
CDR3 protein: CASSRTGDDNQPQHF
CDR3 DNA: TGTGCCAGCTCACGGACAGGGGACGACAATCAGCCCCAGCATTTT

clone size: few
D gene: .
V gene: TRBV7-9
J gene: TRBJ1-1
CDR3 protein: CASSTRSVMNTEAFF
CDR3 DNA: TGTGCCAGCAGCACGCGGTCGGTCATGAACACTGAAGCTTTCTTT

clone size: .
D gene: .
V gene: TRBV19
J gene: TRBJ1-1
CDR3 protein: CASSMQGSMNTEAFF
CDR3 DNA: TGTGCCAGTAGTATGCAGGGTTCAATGAACACTGAAGCTTTCTTT

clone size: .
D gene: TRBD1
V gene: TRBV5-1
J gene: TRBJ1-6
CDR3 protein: CASSPGTGVNSPLHF
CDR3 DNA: TGCGCCAGCAGCCCTGGGACAGGGGTTAATTCACCCCTCCACTTT

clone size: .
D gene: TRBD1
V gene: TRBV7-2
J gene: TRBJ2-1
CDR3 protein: CASSPDRGRHNEQFF
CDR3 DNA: TGTGCCAGCAGCCCGGACAGGGGGCGCCATAATGAGCAGTTCTTC

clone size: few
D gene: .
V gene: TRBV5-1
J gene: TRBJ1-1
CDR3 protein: CASSVVMNTEAFF
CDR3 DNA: TGCGCCAGCAGCGTAGTTATGAACACTGAAGCTTTCTTT

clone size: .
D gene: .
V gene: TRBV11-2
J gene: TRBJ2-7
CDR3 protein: CASSLDLGGAARQYF
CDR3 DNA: TGTGCCAGCAGCTTAGATCTGGGGGGGGCAGCCAGACAGTACTTC

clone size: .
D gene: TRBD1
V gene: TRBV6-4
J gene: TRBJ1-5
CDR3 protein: CASSRDRDQPQHF
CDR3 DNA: TGTGCCAGCAGTAGAGACAGGGACCAGCCCCAGCATTTT

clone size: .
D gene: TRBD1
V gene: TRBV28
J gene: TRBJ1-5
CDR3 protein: CASSYYRGTSSNQPQHF
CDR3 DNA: TGTGCCAGCAGTTACTACAGGGGGACATCGAGCAATCAGCCCCAGCATTTT

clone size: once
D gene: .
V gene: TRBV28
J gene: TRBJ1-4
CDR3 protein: CASSTPEEVEKLFF
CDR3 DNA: TGTGCCAGCTCAACCCCAGAGGAGGTAGAAAAACTGTTTTTT

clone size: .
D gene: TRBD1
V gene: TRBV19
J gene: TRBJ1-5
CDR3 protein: CASRTQGGTSNQPQHF
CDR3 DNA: TGTGCCAGTAGAACACAAGGGGGCACTAGCAATCAGCCCCAGCATTTT

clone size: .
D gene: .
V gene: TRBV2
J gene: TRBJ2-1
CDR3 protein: CASIPGVMRGEQFF
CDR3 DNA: TGTGCCAGCATCCCCGGGGTTATGCGGGGTGAGCAGTTCTTC

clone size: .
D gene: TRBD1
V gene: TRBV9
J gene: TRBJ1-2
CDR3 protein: CASSPRPGTGFGYTF
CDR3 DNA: TGTGCCAGCAGCCCTCGTCCCGGGACAGGGTTTGGCTACACCTTC

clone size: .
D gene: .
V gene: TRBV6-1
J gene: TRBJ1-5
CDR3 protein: CASSEQGFYQPQHF
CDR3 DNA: TGTGCCAGCAGTGAACAGGGTTTCTATCAGCCCCAGCATTTT

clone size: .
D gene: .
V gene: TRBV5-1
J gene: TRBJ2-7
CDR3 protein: CASSWAFEGEQYF
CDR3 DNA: TGCGCCAGCAGCTGGGCCTTTGAGGGCGAGCAGTACTTC

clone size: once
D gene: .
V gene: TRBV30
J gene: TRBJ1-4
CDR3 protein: CAWSVQSASEKLFF
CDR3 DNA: TGTGCCTGGAGTGTACAGTCCGCAAGTGAAAAACTGTTTTTT

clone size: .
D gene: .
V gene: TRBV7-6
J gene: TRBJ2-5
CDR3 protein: CASSPVGSQETQYF
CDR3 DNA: TGTGCCAGCAGCCCAGTAGGGAGCCAAGAGACCCAGTACTTC

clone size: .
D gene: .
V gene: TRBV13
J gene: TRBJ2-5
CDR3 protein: CASSLRAGKETQYF
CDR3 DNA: TGTGCCAGCAGCTTACGGGCAGGGAAAGAGACCCAGTACTTC

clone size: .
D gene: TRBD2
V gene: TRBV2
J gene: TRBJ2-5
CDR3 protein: CASASGGARRGETQYF
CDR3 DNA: TGTGCCAGCGCTAGCGGGGGGGCCCGTAGGGGAGAGACCCAGTACTTC

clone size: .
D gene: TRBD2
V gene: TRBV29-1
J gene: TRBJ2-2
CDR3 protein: CSVGREGQTGELFF
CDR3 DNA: TGCAGCGTTGGGCGGGAGGGGCAGACCGGGGAGCTGTTTTTT

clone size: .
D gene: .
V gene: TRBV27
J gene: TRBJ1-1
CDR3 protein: CASSLFLRGGMNTEAFF
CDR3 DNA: TGTGCCAGCAGTTTATTTCTCCGGGGAGGTATGAACACTGAAGCTTTCTTT

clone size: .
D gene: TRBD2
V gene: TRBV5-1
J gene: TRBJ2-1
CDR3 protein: CASSLGLRGGPGNEQFF
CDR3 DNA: TGCGCCAGCAGCTTGGGGCTGCGGGGGGGCCCGGGCAATGAGCAGTTCTTC

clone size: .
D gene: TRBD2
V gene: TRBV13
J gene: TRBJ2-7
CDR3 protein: CASSPRDYYEQYF
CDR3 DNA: TGTGCCAGCAGCCCCCGGGACTACTACGAGCAGTACTTC

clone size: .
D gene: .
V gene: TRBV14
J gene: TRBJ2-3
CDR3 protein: CASSQPPGTQYF
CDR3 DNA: TGTGCCAGCAGCCAACCCCCGGGTACGCAGTATTTT

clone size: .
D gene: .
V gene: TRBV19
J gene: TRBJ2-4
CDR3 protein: CARNRAPQYF
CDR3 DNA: TGTGCCAGAAACAGGGCCCCACAGTACTTC

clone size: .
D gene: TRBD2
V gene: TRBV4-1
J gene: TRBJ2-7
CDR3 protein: CASRKLAGSSYEQYF
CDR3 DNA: TGCGCCAGCAGGAAATTAGCGGGGAGCTCCTACGAGCAGTACTTC

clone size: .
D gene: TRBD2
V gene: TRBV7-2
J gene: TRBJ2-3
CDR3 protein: CASSLGLAGPVDTQYF
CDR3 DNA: TGTGCCAGCAGCCTAGGACTAGCGGGCCCTGTCGATACGCAGTATTTT

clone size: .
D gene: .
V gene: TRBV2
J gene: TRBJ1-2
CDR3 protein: CARTGFYGYTF
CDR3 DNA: TGTGCCAGAACAGGGTTCTATGGCTACACCTTC

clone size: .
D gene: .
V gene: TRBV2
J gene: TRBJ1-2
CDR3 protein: CASSIQGTPDGYTF
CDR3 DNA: TGTGCCAGCAGTATACAGGGTACCCCCGATGGCTACACCTTC

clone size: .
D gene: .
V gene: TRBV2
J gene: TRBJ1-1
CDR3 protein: CASSEALPGKTEAFF
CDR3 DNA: TGTGCCAGCAGTGAAGCGCTTCCAGGGAAGACTGAAGCTTTCTTT

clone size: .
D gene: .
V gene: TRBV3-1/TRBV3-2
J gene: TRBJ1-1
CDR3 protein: CASSEKGGPTEAFF
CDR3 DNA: TGTGCCAGCAGCGAAAAGGGGGGGCCCACTGAAGCTTTCTTT

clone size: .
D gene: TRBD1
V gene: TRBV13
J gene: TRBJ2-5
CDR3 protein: CASSTGQGEETQYF
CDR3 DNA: TGTGCCAGCAGCACGGGACAGGGGGAGGAGACCCAGTACTTC

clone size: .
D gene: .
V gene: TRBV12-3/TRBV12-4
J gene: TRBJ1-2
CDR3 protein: CASSSGGRNYTF
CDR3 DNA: TGTGCCAGCTCTTCCGGGGGTCGAAACTACACCTTC

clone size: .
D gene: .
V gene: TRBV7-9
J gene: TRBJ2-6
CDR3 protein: CASSLARDLWSGANVLTF
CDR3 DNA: TGTGCCAGCAGCTTAGCGCGGGACCTCTGGTCTGGGGCCAACGTCCTGACTTTC

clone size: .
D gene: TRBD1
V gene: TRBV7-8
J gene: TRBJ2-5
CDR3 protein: CASSPPTGGQETQYF
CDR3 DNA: TGTGCCAGCAGCCCACCAACAGGGGGCCAAGAGACCCAGTACTTC

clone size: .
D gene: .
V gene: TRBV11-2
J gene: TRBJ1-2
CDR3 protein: CASSLGGATNYGYTF
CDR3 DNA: TGTGCCAGCAGTCTTGGAGGGGCCACTAACTATGGCTACACCTTC

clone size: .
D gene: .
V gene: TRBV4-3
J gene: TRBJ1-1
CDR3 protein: CASSQSGGSTEAFF
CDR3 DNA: TGCGCCAGCAGCCAGTCCGGAGGCAGCACTGAAGCTTTCTTT

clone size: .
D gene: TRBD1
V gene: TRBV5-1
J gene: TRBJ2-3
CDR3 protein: CASSLASGTGGTDTQYF
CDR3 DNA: TGCGCCAGCAGCTTGGCCTCCGGGACAGGGGGTACAGATACGCAGTATTTT

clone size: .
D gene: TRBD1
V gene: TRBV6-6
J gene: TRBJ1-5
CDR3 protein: CASSTLQGAQDQPQHF
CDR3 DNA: TGTGCCAGCAGTACATTACAGGGGGCGCAGGATCAGCCCCAGCATTTT

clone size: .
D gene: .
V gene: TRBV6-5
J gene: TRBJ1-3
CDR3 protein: CASSYDFSGNTIYF
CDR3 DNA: TGTGCCAGCAGTTACGACTTCTCTGGAAACACCATATATTTT

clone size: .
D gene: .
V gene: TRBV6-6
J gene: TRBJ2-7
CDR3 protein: CASSYTRAYEQYF
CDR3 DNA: TGTGCCAGCAGTTATACCAGGGCCTACGAGCAGTACTTC

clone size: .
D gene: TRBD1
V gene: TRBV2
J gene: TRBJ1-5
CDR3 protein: CASSGGTEDQPQHF
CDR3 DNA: TGTGCCAGCAGTGGAGGGACAGAGGATCAGCCCCAGCATTTT

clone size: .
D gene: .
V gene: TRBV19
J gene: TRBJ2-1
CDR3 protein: CASRQGGGSYNEQFF
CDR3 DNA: TGTGCCAGTAGACAGGGTGGGGGCTCCTACAATGAGCAGTTCTTC

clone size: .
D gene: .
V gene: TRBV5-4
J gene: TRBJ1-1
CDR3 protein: CASSQKPDSWGDTEAFF
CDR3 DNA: TGTGCCAGCAGCCAAAAGCCGGACTCCTGGGGGGACACTGAAGCTTTCTTT